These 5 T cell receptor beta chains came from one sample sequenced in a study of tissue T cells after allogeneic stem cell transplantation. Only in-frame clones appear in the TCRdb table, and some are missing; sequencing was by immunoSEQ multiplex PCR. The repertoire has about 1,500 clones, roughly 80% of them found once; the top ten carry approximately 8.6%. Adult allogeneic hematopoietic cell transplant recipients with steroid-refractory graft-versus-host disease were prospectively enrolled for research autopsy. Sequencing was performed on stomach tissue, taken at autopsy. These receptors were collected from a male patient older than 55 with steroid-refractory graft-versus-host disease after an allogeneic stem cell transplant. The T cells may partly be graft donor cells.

CDR3 region: CASSLRSTGPGSPLHF. The CDR3 DNA reads TGTGCCAGCAGCTTGAGATCGACGGGGCCTGGGTCACCCCTCCACTTT. The rearrangement joins TRBV5-4 to TRBJ1-6, with a weak D call TRBD1 (5 bases). V shed 1 base and J shed 10 bases, with 18 bases lying between them. From germline, CDR1 is SGHNT and CDR2 YYREEE (reference sequence). The CDR3 spans 16 residues.

This CDR3 is CASRMSRQGATEAFF. CDR3 in DNA: TGTGCCAGCAGGATGAGTAGGCAGGGTGCCACTGAAGCTTTCTTT. The J gene is TRBJ1-1, the V gene TRBV6-5; weak D call: TRBD1 (5 bases). The V and J ends lost 6 bases and 4 bases respectively, with 18 bases between them. The germline gives CDR1 MNHEY, CDR2 SVGAGI. The CDR3 has 15 amino acids.

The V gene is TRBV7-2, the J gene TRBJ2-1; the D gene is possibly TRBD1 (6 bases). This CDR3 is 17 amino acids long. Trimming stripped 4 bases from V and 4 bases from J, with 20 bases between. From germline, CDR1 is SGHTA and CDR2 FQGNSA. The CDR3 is CASSSVGRGGSYNEQFF. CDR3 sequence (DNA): TGTGCCAGCAGCTCAGTTGGCCGTGGGGGCAGTTACAATGAGCAGTTCTTC.

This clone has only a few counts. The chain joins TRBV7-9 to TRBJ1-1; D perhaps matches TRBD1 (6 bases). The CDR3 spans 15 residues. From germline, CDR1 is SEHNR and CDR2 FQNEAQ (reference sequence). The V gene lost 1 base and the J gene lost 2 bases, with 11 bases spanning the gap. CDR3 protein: CASSLVQGINTEAFF. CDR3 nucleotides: TGTGCCAGCAGCTTAGTACAGGGAATCAACACTGAAGCTTTCTTT.

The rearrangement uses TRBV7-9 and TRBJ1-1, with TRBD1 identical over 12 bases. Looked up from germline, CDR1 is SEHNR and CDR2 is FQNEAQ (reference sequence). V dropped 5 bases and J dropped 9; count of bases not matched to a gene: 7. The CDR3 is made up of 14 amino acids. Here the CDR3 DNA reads TGTGCCAGCAGCCCCAGAGGGACAGGGGGCCAAGCTTTCTTT. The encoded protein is CASSPRGTGGQAFF. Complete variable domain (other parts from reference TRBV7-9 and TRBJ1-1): DTGVSQNPRHKITKRGQNVTFRCDPISEHNRLYWYRQTLGQGPEFLTYFQNEAQLEKSRLLSDRFSAERPKGSFSTLEIQRTEQGDSAMYLCASSPRGTGGQAFFGQGTRLTVV.